This is a list of T cell receptor beta chains from one sample in a study of human T cells and chemical hapten exposure. TCRdb processed the RACE reads anew with MiXCR; each CDR3 protein has one entry. Seen here are tens of thousands of distinct CDR3 sequences, approximately 10% observed once, and the top ten hold 25% to 35%. The source was whole blood, collected in connection with sensitization to the hapten diphenylcyclopropenone (DPC). The receptors here all came from a man in his fifties or sixties with alopecia areata. Some clones in this sample may be carry-over from other donors' samples. The CDR3 runs from the conserved cysteine through the conserved F or W. Fields, in order: CDR3 protein, V gene.

CDR3: CASCVGPDNEQFF
V: TRBV18

CDR3: CASSSAGTSTDTQYF
V: TRBV19

CDR3: CASSEIDRGYTGELFF
V: TRBV6-1

CDR3: CASSDRGAIADTQYF
V: TRBV6-1

CDR3: CSVEGTSGRAETQYF
V: TRBV29-1

CDR3: CASSRTTVDYEQYF
V: TRBV28

CDR3: CASQAGGARSTGELFF
V: TRBV27

CDR3: CATSDRTSGGLDEQFF
V: TRBV24-1

CDR3: CASNSNTVSYGYTF
V: TRBV28

CDR3: CASSRDYLGTDTQYF
V: TRBV7-2

CDR3: CASSDTGNTEAFF
V: TRBV28

CDR3: CASSSPGVDLYEQYF
V: TRBV27

CDR3: CASSPGRNLYNEQFF
V: TRBV12-3/TRBV12-4

CDR3: CASSQDRLIAGGPNEQFF
V: TRBV4-1

CDR3: CASSETGGTGELFF
V: TRBV6-4

CDR3: CASSSGTGGDQPQHF
V: TRBV27

CDR3: CASSWGTGGLETQYF
V: TRBV7-9

CDR3: CASSLFGTDEQFF
V: TRBV7-2

CDR3: CSVRPGQKNIQYF
V: TRBV29-1

CDR3: CAIGEGDTPNTEAFF
V: TRBV10-3

CDR3: CSVAPVDEQYF
V: TRBV29-1

CDR3: CSVLRTSGSGANVLTF
V: TRBV29-1

CDR3: CASGLGSVSPLHF
V: TRBV6-1

CDR3: CASSSFHNRGNYGYTF
V: TRBV7-2

CDR3: CASSYGTGTGNQPQHF
V: TRBV6-2/TRBV6-3

CDR3: CASSQETQGANGYTF
V: TRBV3-1

CDR3: CASSQDGDVSTEAFF
V: TRBV3-1

CDR3: CSFGGTNTDTQYF
V: TRBV29-1

CDR3: CASSLWAGVAKNIQYF
V: TRBV28

CDR3: CASSKAGTGRGNTQYF
V: TRBV19

CDR3: CASSLSRFFPYEQYF
V: TRBV28

CDR3: CATSDFSGTPHGYTF
V: TRBV24-1

CDR3: CASSYRGLADTQYF
V: TRBV6-5

CDR3: CASSLDGGQVDEQFF
V: TRBV11-2

CDR3: CASSLSGRAGGELFF
V: TRBV12-3/TRBV12-4

CDR3: CSVRGQGEGGELFF
V: TRBV29-1

CDR3: CSAQREYGTGELFF
V: TRBV20-1

CDR3: CSARDLLYEQYF
V: TRBV20-1

CDR3: CASSHILRDAPNTQYF
V: TRBV27

CDR3: CASSLSAGGVYEQYF
V: TRBV5-1

CDR3: CATSRDPGLQETQYF
V: TRBV15

CDR3: CASSSTQGESYEQYF
V: TRBV11-2

CDR3: CASSIGIFYEQYF
V: TRBV19

CDR3: CSVVRGDRNTEAFF
V: TRBV29-1

CDR3: CASSSDRAYEQYF
V: TRBV6-6

CDR3: CSARRAGGPEQFF
V: TRBV20-1

CDR3: CASSGREYNNEQFF
V: TRBV2